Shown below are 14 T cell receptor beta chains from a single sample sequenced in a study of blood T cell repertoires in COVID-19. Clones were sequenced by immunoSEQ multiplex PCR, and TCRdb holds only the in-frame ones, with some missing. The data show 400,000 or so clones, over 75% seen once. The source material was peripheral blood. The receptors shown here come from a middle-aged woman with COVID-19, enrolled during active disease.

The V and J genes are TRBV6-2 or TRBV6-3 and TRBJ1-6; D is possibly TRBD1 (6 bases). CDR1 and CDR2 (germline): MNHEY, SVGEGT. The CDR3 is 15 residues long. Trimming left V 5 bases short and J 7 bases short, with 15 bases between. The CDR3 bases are TGTGCCAGCAGTCGGCAAACAGGGAACAATTCACCCCTCCACTTT. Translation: CASSRQTGNNSPLHF.

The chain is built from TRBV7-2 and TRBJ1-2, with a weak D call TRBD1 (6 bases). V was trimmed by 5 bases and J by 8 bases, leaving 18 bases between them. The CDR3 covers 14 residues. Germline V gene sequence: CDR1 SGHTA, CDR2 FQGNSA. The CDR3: CASSLTGSPSGYTF. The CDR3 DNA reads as TGTGCCAGCAGCCTAACAGGGTCCCCCAGCGGCTACACCTTC.

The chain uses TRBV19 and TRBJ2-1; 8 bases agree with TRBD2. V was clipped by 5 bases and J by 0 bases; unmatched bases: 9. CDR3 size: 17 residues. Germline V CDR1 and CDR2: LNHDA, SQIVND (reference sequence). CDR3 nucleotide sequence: TGTGCCAGTAGTCAACTTACAAGCGGGAGCTCCTACAATGAGCAGTTCTTC. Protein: CASSQLTSGSSYNEQFF.

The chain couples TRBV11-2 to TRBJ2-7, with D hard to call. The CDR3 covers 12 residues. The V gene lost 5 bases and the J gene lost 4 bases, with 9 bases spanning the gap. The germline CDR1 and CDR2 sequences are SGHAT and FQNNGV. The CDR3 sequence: CASSLPRYEQYF. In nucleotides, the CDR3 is TGTGCCAGCAGCCTCCCGAGGTACGAGCAGTACTTC.

The CDR3 protein is CASSVGQGSNQPQHF. As DNA, the CDR3 is TGTGCCAGCAGCGTTGGACAGGGGAGCAATCAGCCCCAGCATTTT. The V and J genes are TRBV9 and TRBJ1-5; 9 bases match TRBD1. The CDR3 covers 15 residues. Germline V CDR1 and CDR2: SGDLS, YYNGEE. The ends lost 2 bases at V and 1 base at J; junction bases unmatched: 1.

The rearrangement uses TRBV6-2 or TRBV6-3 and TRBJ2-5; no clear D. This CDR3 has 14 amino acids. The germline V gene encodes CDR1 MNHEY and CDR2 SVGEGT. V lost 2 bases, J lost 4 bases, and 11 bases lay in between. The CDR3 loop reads CASSYTGLGETQYF. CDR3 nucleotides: TGTGCCAGCAGTTACACGGGTTTGGGAGAGACCCAGTACTTC.

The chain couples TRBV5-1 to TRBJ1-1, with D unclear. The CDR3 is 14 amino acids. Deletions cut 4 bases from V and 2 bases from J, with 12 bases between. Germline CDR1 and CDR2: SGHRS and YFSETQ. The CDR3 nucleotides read TGCGCCAGCAGCCCCGGACGGGGAAACACTGAAGCTTTCTTT. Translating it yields CASSPGRGNTEAFF.

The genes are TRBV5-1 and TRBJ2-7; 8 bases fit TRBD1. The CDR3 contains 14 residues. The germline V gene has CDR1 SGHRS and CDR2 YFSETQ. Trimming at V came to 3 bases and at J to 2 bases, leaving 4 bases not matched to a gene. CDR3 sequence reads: CASSSGQGPYEQYF. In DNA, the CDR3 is TGCGCCAGCAGCTCCGGACAGGGACCCTACGAGCAGTACTTC.

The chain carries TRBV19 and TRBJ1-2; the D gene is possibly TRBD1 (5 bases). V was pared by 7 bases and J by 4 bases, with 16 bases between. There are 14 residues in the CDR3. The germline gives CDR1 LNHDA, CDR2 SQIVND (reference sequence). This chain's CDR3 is CASKLTDQAYGYTF. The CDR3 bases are TGTGCCAGTAAGCTGACAGACCAAGCCTATGGCTACACCTTC.

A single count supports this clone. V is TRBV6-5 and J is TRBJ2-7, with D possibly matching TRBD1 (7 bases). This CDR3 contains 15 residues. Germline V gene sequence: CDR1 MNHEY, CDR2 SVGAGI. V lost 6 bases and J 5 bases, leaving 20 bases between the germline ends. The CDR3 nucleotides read TGTGCCAGCAGGGCCAGGGGGGAACCTTCTGACGAGCAGTACTTC. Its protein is CASRARGEPSDEQYF.

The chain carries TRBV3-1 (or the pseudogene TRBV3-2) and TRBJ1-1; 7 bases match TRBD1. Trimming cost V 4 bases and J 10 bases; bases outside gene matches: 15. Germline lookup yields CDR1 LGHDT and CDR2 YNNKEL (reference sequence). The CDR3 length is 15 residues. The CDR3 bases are TGTGCCAGCAGCCCTATCGGACAGGCGCAGTCTGCAGCTTTCTTT. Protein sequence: CASSPIGQAQSAAFF.

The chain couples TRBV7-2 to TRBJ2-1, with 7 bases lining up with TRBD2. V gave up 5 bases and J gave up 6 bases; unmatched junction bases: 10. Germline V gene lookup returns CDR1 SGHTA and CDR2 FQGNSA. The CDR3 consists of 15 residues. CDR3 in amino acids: CASSQRTRLRNEQFF. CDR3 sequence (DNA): TGTGCCAGCAGCCAGCGGACTAGATTGCGCAATGAGCAGTTCTTC. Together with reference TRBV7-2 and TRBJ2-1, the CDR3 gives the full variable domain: GAGVSQSPSNKVTEKGKDVELRCDPISGHTALYWYRQSLGQGLEFLIYFQGNSAPDKSGLPSDRFSAERTGGSVSTLTIQRTQQEDSAVYLCASSQRTRLRNEQFFGPGTRLTVL.

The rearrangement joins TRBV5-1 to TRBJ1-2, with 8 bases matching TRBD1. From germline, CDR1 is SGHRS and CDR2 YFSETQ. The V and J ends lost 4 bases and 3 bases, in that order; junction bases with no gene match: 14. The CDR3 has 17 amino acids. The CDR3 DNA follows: TGCGCCAGCAGCCCGGGCCCCGGAGCGACAGGGGACTATGGCTACACCTTC. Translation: CASSPGPGATGDYGYTF.

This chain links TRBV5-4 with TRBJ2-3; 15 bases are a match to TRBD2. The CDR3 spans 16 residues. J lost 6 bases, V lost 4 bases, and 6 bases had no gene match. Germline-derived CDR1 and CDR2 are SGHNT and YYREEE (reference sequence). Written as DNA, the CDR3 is TGTGCCAGCAGCCGGACTAGCGGGGGGGCAGGGGATACGCAGTATTTT. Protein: CASSRTSGGAGDTQYF.